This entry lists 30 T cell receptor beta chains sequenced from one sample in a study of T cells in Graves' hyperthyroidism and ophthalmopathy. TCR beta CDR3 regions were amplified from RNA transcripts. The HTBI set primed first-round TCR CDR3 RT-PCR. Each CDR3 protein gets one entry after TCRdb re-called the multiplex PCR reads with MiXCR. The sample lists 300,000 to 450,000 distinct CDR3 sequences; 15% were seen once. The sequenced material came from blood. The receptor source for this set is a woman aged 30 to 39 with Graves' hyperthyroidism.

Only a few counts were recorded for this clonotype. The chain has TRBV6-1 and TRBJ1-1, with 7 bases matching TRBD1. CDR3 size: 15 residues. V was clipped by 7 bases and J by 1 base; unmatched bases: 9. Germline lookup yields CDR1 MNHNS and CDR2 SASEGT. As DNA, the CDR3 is TGTGCCAGCAATGACCCCGGGACAGAGAACACTGAAGCTTTCTTT. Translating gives CASNDPGTENTEAFF.

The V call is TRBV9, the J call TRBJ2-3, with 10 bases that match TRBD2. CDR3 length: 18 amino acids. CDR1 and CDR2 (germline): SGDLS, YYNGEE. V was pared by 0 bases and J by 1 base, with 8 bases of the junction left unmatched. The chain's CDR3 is CASSVEAGGPLGTDTQYF. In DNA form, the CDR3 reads TGTGCCAGCAGCGTAGAAGCGGGAGGGCCGCTAGGCACAGATACGCAGTATTTT.

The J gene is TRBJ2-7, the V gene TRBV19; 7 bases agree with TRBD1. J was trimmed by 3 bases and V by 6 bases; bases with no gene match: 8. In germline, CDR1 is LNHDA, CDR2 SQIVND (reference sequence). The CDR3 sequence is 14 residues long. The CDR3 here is CASSIGAGGYEQYF. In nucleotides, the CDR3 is TGTGCCAGTAGCATCGGGGCAGGGGGCTACGAGCAGTACTTC.

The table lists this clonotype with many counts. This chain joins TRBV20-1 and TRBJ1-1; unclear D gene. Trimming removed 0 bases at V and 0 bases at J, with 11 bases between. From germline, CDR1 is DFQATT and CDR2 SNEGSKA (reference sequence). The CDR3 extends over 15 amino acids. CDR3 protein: CSARDSHIMNTEAFF. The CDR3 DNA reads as TGCAGTGCTAGAGATTCCCACATCATGAACACTGAAGCTTTCTTT.

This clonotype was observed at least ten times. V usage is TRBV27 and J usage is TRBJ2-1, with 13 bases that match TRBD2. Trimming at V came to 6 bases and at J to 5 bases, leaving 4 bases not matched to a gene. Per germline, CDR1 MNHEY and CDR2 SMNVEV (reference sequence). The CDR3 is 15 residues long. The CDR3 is CASSAGTSGDNEQFF. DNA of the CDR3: TGTGCCAGCAGCGCCGGGACTAGCGGGGACAATGAGCAGTTCTTC.

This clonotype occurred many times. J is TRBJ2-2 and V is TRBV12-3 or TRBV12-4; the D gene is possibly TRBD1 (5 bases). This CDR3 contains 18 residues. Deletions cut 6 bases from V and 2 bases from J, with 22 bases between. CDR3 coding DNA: TGTGCCAGCAGCCCCACTCAAGACAGATTCATAAACACCGGGGAGCTGTTTTTT. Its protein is CASSPTQDRFINTGELFF.

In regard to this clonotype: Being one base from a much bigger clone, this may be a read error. The CDR3 region has the DNA TGTGCCAGCAGCCCAACGGGTCCGAGATCCACTAGCACAGATACGCAGTATTTT. Encoded protein: CASSPTGPRSTSTDTQYF. The chain is built from TRBV7-9 and TRBJ2-3, with D unclear. The CDR3 has 18 residues. Trimming stripped 5 bases from V and 0 bases from J, with 21 bases between. Germline loops: CDR1 SEHNR, CDR2 FQNEAQ (reference sequence).

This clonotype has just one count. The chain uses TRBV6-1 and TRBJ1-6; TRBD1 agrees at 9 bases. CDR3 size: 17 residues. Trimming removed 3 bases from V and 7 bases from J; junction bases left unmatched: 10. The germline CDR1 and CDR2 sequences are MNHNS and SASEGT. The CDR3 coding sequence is TGTGCCAGCAGTGACGTCCCGGGACAGGGTGGAAATTCACCCCTCCACTTT. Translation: CASSDVPGQGGNSPLHF.

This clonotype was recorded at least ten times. CDR3 region: CASSEASFSGVGATDTQYF. The CDR3, as DNA: TGTGCCAGCAGTGAAGCTTCTTTTTCAGGGGTCGGGGCCACAGATACGCAGTATTTT. The chain combines TRBV6-1 with TRBJ2-3; a possible D gene is TRBD1 (6 bases). Per the germline V gene, CDR1 is MNHNS and CDR2 is SASEGT. Trimming left V 0 bases short and J 2 bases short, with 21 bases between. This CDR3 spans 19 amino acids.

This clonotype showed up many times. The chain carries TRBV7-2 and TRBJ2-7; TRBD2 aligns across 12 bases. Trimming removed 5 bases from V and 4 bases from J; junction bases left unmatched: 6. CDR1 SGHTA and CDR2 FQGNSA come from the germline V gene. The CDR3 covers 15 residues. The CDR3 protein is CASSPPGLAGYEQYF. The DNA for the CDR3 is TGTGCCAGCAGCCCCCCGGGACTAGCGGGTTACGAGCAGTACTTC.

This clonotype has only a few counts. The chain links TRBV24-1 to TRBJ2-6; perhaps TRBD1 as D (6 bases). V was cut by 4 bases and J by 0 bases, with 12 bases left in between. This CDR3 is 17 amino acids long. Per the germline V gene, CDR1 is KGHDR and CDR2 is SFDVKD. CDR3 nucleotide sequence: TGTGCCACCAGTGACACTCGACAGGACTCTGGGGCCAACGTCCTGACTTTC. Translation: CATSDTRQDSGANVLTF.

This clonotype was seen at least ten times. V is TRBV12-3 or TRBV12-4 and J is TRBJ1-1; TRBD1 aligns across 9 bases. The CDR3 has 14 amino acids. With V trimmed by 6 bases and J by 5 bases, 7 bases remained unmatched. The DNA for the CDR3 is TGTGCCAGCAGCCAGACAGGGGGAAGGACTGAAGCTTTCTTT. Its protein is CASSQTGGRTEAFF.

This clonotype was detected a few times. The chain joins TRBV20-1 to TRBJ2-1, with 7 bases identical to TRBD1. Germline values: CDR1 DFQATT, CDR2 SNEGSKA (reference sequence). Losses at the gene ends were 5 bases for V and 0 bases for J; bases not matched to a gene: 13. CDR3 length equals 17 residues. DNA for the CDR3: TGCAGTGCTCTGCCCAGACAGGGCCAAAGCTCCTACAATGAGCAGTTCTTC. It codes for CSALPRQGQSSYNEQFF.

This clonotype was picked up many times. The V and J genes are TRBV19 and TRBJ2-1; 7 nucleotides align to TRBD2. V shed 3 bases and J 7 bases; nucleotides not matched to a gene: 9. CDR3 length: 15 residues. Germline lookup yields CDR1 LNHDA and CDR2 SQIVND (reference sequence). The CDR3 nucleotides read TGTGCCAGTAGTATCTTTGCGGGAGAAGGGAATGAGCAGTTCTTC. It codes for CASSIFAGEGNEQFF. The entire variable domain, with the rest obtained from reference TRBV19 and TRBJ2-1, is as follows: DGGITQSPKYLFRKEGQNVTLSCEQNLNHDAMYWYRQDPGQGLRLIYYSQIVNDFQKGDIAEGYSVSREKKESFPLTVTSAQKNPTAFYLCASSIFAGEGNEQFFGPGTRLTVL.

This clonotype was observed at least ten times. The CDR3 DNA reads as TGTGCCAGCAGTTCCGATCCTGGTTTTAGCGGGACCGGATTGCAGTACTTC. Translated, it gives CASSSDPGFSGTGLQYF. This chain connects TRBV6-1 to TRBJ2-7; 8 bases fit TRBD2. CDR3 length: 17 residues. Germline-derived CDR1 and CDR2 are MNHNS and SASEGT. The ends lost 5 bases at V and 9 bases at J; junction bases unmatched: 21.

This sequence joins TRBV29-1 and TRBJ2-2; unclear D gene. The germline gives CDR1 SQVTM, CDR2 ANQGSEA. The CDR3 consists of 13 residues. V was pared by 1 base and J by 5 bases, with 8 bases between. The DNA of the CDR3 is TGCAGCGTTGAAGGACACCTGACCGGGGAGCTGTTTTTT. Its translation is CSVEGHLTGELFF.

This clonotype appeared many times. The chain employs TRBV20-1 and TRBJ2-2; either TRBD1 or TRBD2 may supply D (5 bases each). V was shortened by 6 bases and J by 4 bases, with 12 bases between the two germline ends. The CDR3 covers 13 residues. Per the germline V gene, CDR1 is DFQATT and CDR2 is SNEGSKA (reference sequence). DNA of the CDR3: TGCAGTGCCCGGCCAGGGAGCACCGGGGAGCTGTTTTTT. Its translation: CSARPGSTGELFF.

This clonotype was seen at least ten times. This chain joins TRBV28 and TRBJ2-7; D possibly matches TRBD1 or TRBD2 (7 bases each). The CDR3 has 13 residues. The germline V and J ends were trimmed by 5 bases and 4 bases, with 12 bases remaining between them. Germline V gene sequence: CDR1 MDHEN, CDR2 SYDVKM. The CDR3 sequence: CASSPQGGYEQYF. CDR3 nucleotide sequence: TGTGCCAGCAGTCCCCAGGGGGGGTACGAGCAGTACTTC.

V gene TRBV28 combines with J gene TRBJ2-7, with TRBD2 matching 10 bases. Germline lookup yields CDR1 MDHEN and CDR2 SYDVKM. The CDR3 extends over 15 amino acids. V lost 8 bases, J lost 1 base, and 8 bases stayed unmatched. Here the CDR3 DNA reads TGTGCCAGCGGGACGGCTAGCGGGAGTTCCTACGAGCAGTACTTC. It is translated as CASGTASGSSYEQYF. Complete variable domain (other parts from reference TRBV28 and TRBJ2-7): DVKVTQSSRYLVKRTGEKVFLECVQDMDHENMFWYRQDPGLGLRLIYFSYDVKMKEKGDIPEGYSVSREKKERFSLILESASTNQTSMYLCASGTASGSSYEQYFGPGTRLTVT.

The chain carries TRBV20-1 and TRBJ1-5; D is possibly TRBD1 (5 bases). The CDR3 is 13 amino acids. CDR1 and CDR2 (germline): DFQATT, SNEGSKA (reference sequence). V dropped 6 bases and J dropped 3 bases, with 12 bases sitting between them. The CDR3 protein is CSAIGTVNQPQHF. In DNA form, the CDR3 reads TGCAGTGCAATCGGGACGGTCAATCAGCCCCAGCATTTT.

CDR3 in DNA: TGTGCCAGCAGCTTACCCCGCGGAGGGTACGACGAGCAGTACTTC. This sequence encodes CASSLPRGGYDEQYF. The chain recombines TRBV5-6 with TRBJ2-7, with a possible D match to TRBD2 (6 bases). Germline CDR1 and CDR2: SGHDT and YYEEEE. The length of the CDR3 is 15 residues. Trimming stripped 2 bases from V and 5 bases from J, with 17 bases between.

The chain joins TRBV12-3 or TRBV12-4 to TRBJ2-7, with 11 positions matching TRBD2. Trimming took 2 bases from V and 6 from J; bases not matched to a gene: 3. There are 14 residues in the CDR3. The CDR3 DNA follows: TGTGCCAGCAGTTTAATACTAGCGGGAGCCGAGCAGTACTTC. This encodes CASSLILAGAEQYF.

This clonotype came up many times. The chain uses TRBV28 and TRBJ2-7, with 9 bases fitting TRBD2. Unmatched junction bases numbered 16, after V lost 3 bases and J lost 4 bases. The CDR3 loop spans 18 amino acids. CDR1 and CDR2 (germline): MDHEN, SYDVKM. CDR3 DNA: TGTGCCAGCAGTTTTTGGGCGGGAGGGCCAAGGGCGAAATACGAGCAGTACTTC. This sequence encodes CASSFWAGGPRAKYEQYF.

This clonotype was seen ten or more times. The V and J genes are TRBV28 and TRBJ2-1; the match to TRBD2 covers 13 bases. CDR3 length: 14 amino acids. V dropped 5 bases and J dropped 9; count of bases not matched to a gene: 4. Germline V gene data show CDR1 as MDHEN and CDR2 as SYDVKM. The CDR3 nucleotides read TGTGCCAGCAGTGGACTAGCGGGAGCTGGTGAGCAGTTCTTC. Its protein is CASSGLAGAGEQFF.

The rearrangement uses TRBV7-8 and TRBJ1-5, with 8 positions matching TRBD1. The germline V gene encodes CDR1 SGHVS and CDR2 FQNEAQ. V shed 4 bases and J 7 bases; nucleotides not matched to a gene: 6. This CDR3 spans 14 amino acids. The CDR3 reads CASSSGGLTQPQHF. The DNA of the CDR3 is TGTGCCAGCAGCTCAGGGGGCTTGACACAGCCCCAGCATTTT.

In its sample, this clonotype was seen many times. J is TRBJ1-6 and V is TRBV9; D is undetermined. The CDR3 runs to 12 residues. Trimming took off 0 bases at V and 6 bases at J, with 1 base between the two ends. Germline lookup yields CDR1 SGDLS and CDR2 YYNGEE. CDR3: CASSVANSPLHF. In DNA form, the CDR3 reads TGTGCCAGCAGCGTAGCTAATTCACCCCTCCACTTT.

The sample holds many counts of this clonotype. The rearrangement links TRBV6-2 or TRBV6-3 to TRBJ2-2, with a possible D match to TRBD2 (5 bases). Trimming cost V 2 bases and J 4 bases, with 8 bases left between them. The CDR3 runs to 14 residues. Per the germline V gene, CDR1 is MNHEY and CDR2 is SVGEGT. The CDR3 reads CASSYSGGTGELFF. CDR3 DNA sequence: TGTGCCAGCAGTTACAGCGGAGGCACCGGGGAGCTGTTTTTT.

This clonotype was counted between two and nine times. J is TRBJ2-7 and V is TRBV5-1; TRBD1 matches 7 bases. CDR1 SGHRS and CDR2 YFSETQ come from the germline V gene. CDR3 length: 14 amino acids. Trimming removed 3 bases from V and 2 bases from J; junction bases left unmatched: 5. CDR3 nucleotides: TGCGCCAGCAGCTCCGGGACAGCGGCCTACGAGCAGTACTTC. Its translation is CASSSGTAAYEQYF.

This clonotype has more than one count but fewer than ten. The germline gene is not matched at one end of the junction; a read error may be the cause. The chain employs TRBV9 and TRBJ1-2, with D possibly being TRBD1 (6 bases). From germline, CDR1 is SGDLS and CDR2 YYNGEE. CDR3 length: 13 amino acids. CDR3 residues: CASSARRGDGFAF. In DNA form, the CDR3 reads TGTGCCAGCAGCGCCCGGAGGGGGGATGGTTTCGCCTTC.

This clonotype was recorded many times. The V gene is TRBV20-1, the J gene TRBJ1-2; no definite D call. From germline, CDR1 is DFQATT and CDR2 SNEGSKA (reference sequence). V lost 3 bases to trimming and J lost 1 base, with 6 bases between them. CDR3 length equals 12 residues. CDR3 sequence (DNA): TGCAGTGCTAGTCGCGATAACTATGGCTACACCTTC. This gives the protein CSASRDNYGYTF.